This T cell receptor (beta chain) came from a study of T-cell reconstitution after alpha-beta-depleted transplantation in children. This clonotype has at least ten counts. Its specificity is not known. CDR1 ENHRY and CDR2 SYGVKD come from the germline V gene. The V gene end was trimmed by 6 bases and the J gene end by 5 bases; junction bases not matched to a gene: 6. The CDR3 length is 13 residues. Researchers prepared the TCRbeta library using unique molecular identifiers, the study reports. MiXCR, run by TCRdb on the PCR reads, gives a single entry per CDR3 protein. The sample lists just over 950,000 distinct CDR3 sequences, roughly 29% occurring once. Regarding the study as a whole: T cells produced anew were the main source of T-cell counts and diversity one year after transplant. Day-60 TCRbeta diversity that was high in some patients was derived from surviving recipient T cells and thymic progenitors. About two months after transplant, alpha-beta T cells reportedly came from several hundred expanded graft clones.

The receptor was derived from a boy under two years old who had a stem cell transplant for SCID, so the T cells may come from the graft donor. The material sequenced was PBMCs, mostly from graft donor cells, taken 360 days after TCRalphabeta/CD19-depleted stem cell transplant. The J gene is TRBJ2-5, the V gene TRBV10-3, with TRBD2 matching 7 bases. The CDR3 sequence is CAIRSGGLETQYF. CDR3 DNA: TGTGCCATCAGATCGGGGGGACTGGAGACCCAGTACTTC.